The TCR beta chain described here comes from a study of T-cell reconstitution after alpha-beta-depleted transplantation in children. The germline gives CDR1 SGHTA, CDR2 FQGNSA. This CDR3 region has 16 residues. The germline V and J ends were trimmed by 1 base and 0 bases, with 13 bases remaining between them. Unique molecular identifiers tagged the TCRbeta library. One entry per CDR3 protein, called by TCRdb with MiXCR from the PCR reads. The table has almost 500,000 distinct CDR3 sequences, roughly a tenth seen once. The sequencing used PBMCs, collected before TCRalphabeta/CD19-depleted stem cell transplant. The clonotype originates from a child aged 2-15 years with inherited bone marrow failure, due to receive a stem cell transplant. The gene calls are TRBV7-2 and TRBJ2-7; D is ambiguous. The CDR3 loop reads CASSLGRARSSYEQYF. CDR3 bases: TGTGCCAGCAGCTTAGGACGGGCTCGTAGCTCCTACGAGCAGTACTTC.